Shown below are 5 T cell receptor beta chains from a single sample sequenced in a study of blood T cell repertoires in COVID-19. Data came from immunoSEQ multiplex PCR; TCRdb stores just in-frame clones and leaves some out. This sample has 250,000 to 350,000 clones; roughly 88% occur once, and the top ten carry approximately 4%. What was sequenced was PBMCs or T cells enriched from blood (not recorded which). The source is a woman aged 25 to 39 who had recovered from COVID-19.

The V call is TRBV6-5, the J call TRBJ1-4, with no clear D. The CDR3 runs to 12 residues. Germline values: CDR1 MNHEY, CDR2 SVGAGI. V was clipped by 4 bases and J by 8 bases, with 8 bases between them. Here the CDR3 reads CASSSSGEKLFF. Written as DNA, the CDR3 is TGTGCCAGCAGTTCAAGTGGCGAAAAACTGTTTTTT.

The chain uses TRBV19 and TRBJ1-1, with 7 bases lining up with TRBD1. Germline lookup yields CDR1 LNHDA and CDR2 SQIVND (reference sequence). The ends lost 5 bases at V and 3 bases at J; junction bases unmatched: 3. The CDR3 is 13 amino acids. The CDR3 sequence is CASSPDRDTEAFF. In nucleotides, the CDR3 is TGTGCCAGTAGTCCCGACAGGGACACTGAAGCTTTCTTT.

The chain has TRBV6-5 and TRBJ2-7, with 7 bases identical to TRBD1. The CDR3 consists of 15 residues. Germline-derived CDR1 and CDR2 are MNHEY and SVGAGI. Trimming took 9 bases from V and 9 from J; bases not matched to a gene: 20. CDR3 sequence: CASGSRDSASYRQYF. The CDR3 region has the DNA TGTGCCAGTGGCTCCCGGGACAGCGCGTCCTACAGGCAGTACTTC.

This chain connects TRBV13 to TRBJ2-1, with D possibly matching TRBD1 (5 bases). In germline, CDR1 is PRHDT, CDR2 FYEKMQ (reference sequence). This CDR3 region has 15 residues. Trimming shortened V by 1 base and J by 7 bases, and 14 bases separated the two germline ends. This CDR3 is CASSLESRQGNEQFF. For the CDR3, the DNA is TGTGCCAGCAGCTTAGAGAGCCGCCAGGGAAATGAGCAGTTCTTC.

This clone appeared a single time. J is TRBJ2-2 and V is TRBV3-1 (or the pseudogene TRBV3-2); D not certain. The CDR3 extends over 14 amino acids. Deletions cut 3 bases from V and 0 bases from J, with 5 bases between. Germline loops: CDR1 LGHDT, CDR2 YNNKEL (reference sequence). CDR3 coding DNA: TGTGCCAGCAGCCATCATTCGAACACCGGGGAGCTGTTTTTT. Translating it yields CASSHHSNTGELFF.